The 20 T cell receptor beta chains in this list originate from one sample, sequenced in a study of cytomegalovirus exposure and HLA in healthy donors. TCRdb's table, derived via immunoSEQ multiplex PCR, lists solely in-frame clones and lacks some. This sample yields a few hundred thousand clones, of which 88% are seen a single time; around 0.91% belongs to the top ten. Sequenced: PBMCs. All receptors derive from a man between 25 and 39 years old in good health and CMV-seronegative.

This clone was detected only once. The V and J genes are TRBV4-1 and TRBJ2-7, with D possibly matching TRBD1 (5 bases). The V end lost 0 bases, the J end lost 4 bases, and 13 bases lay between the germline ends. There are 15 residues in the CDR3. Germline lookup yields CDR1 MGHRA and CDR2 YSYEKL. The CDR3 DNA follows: TGCGCCAGCAGCCAAGAGGGGCAGGCGGAGTACGAGCAGTACTTC. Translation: CASSQEGQAEYEQYF.

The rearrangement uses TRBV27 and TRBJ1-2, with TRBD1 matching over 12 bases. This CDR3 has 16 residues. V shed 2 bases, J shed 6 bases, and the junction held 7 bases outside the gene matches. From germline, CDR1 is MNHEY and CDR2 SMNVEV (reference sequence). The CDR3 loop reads CASSLLGTGGADGYTF. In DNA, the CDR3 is TGTGCCAGCAGTTTACTGGGGACAGGGGGCGCGGATGGCTACACCTTC.

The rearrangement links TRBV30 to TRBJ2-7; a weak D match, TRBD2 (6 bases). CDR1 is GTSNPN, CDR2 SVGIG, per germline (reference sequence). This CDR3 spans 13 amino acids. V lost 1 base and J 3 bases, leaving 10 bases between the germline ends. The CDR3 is CAWSADYNYEQYF. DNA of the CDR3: TGTGCCTGGAGTGCGGACTATAACTACGAGCAGTACTTC. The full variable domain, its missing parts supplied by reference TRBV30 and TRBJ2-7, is SQTIHQWPATLVQPVGSPLSLECTVEGTSNPNLYWYRQAAGRGLQLLFYSVGIGQISSEVPQNLSASRPQDRQFILSSKKLLLSDSGFYLCAWSADYNYEQYFGPGTRLTVT.

The CDR3 DNA follows: TGTGCCAGCAGCCCCTTAGCGGCTACTCCCTACGAGCAGTACTTC. Protein sequence: CASSPLAATPYEQYF. The V call is TRBV14, the J call TRBJ2-7, with D perhaps TRBD2 (6 bases). Between the trimmed V and J ends, which lost 4 bases and 2 bases, there was a span of 15 bases. Germline V gives CDR1 SGHDN, CDR2 FVKESK. This CDR3 region has 15 residues. Together with reference TRBV14 and TRBJ2-7, the CDR3 gives the full variable domain: EAGVTQFPSHSVIEKGQTVTLRCDPISGHDNLYWYRRVMGKEIKFLLHFVKESKQDESGMPNNRFLAERTGGTYSTLKVQPAELEDSGVYFCASSPLAATPYEQYFGPGTRLTVT.

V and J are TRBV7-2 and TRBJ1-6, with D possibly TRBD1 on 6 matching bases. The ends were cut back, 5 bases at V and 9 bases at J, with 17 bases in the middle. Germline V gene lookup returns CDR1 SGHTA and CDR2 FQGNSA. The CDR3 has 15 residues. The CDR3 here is CASSPGQWGGSPLHF. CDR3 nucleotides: TGTGCCAGCAGCCCTGGACAGTGGGGCGGTTCACCCCTCCACTTT.

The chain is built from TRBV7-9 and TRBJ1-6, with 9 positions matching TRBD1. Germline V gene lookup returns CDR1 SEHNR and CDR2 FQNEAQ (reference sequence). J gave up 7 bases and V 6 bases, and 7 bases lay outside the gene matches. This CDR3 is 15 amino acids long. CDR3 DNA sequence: TGTGCCAGCAGGGGGACAGGGAGCGGAAATTCACCCCTCCACTTT. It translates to CASRGTGSGNSPLHF.

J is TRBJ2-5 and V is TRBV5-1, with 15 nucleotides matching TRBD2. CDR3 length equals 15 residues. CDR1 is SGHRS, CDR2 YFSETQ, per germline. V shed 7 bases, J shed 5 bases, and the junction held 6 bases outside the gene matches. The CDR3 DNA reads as TGCGCCAGCGGACTAGCGGGGGGGCTCGGGGAGACCCAGTACTTC. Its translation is CASGLAGGLGETQYF. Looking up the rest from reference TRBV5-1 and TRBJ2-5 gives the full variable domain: KAGVTQTPRYLIKTRGQQVTLSCSPISGHRSVSWYQQTPGQGLQFLFEYFSETQRNKGNFPGRFSGRQFSNSRSEMNVSTLELGDSALYLCASGLAGGLGETQYFGPGTRLLVL.

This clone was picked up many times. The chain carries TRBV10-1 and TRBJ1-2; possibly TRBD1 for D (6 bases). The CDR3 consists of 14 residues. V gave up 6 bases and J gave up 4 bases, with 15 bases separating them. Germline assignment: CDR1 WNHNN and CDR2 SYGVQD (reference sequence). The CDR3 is CASSPAGEAYGYTF. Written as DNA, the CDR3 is TGCGCCAGCAGCCCTGCAGGGGAAGCCTATGGCTACACCTTC.

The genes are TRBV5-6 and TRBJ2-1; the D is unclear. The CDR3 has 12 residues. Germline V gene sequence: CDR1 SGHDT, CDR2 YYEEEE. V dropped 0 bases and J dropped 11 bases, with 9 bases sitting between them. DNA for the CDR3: TGTGCCAGCAGCTTGGGGGCAGATAAGCAGTTCTTC. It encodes CASSLGADKQFF.

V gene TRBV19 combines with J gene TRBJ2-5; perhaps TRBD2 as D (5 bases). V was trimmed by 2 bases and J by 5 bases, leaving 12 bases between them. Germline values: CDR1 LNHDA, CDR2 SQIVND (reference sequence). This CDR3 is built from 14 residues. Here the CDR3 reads CASSIIGTGETQYF. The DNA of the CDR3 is TGTGCCAGTAGTATAATCGGAACGGGGGAGACCCAGTACTTC. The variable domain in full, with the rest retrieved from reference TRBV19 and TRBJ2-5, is DGGITQSPKYLFRKEGQNVTLSCEQNLNHDAMYWYRQDPGQGLRLIYYSQIVNDFQKGDIAEGYSVSREKKESFPLTVTSAQKNPTAFYLCASSIIGTGETQYFGPGTRLLVL.

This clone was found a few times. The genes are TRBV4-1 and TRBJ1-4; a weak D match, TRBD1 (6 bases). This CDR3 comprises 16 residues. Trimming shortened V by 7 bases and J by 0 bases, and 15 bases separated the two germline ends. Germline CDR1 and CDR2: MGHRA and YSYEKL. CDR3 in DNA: TGCGCCAGCACTAAAGGGGGTTATCCAACTAATGAAAAACTGTTTTTT. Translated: CASTKGGYPTNEKLFF.

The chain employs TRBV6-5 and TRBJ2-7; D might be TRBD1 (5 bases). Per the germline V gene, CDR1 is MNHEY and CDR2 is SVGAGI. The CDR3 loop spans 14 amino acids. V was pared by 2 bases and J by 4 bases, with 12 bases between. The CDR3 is CASSYGAGWYEQYF. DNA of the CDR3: TGTGCCAGCAGTTACGGGGCAGGGTGGTACGAGCAGTACTTC.

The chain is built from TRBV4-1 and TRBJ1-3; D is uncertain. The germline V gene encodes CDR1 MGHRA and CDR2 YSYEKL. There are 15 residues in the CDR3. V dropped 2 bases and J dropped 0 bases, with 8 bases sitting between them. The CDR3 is CASSQTASSGNTIYF. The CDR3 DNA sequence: TGCGCCAGCAGCCAAACAGCAAGCTCTGGAAACACCATATATTTT.

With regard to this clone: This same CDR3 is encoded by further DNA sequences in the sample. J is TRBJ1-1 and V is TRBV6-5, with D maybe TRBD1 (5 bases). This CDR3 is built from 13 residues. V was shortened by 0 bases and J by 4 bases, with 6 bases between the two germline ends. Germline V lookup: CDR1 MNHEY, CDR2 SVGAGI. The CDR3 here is CASSYSGGTEAFF. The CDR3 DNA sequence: TGTGCCAGCAGTTACTCGGGGGGCACTGAAGCTTTCTTT.

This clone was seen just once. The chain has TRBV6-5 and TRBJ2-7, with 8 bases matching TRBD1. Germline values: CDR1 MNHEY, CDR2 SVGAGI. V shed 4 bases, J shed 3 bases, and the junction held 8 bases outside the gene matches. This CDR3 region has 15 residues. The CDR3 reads CASSSVGTGSYEQYF. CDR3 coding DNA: TGTGCCAGCAGTTCTGTCGGGACAGGTAGCTACGAGCAGTACTTC.

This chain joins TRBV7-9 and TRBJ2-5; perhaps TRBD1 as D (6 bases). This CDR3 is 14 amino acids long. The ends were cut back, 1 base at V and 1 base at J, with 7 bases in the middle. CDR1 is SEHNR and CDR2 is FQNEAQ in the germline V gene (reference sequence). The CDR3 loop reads CASSLDRAQETQYF. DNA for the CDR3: TGTGCCAGCAGCTTAGACAGGGCCCAAGAGACCCAGTACTTC. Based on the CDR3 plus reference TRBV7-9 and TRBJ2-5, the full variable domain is DTGVSQNPRHKITKRGQNVTFRCDPISEHNRLYWYRQTLGQGPEFLTYFQNEAQLEKSRLLSDRFSAERPKGSFSTLEIQRTEQGDSAMYLCASSLDRAQETQYFGPGTRLLVL.

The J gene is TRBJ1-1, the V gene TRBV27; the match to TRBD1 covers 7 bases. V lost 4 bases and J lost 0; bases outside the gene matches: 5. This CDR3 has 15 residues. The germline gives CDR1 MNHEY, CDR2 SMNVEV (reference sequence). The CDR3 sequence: CASSYRTGVNTEAFF. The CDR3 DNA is TGTGCCAGCAGTTATCGTACAGGGGTGAACACTGAAGCTTTCTTT.

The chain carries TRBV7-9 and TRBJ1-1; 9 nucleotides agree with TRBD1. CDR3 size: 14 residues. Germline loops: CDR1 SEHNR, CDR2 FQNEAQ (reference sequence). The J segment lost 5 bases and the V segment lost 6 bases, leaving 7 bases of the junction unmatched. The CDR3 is CASSYGQGSTEAFF. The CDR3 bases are TGTGCCAGCAGTTACGGACAGGGGAGTACTGAAGCTTTCTTT.

The CDR3 region is CASSSQGPTEKLFF. In DNA form, the CDR3 reads TGTGCCAGCAGCTCACAGGGTCCTACTGAAAAACTGTTTTTT. The chain joins TRBV5-4 to TRBJ1-4, with D perhaps matching TRBD1 (6 bases). V was pared by 3 bases and J by 7 bases, with 13 bases between. Germline V gene sequence: CDR1 SGHNT, CDR2 YYREEE (reference sequence). The CDR3 consists of 14 residues.

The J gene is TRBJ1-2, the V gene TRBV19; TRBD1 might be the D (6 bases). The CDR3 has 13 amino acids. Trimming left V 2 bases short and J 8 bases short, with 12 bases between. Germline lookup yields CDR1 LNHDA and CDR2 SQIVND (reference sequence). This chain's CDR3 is CASSITGFGGYTF. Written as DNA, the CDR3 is TGTGCCAGTAGTATAACAGGGTTTGGGGGCTACACCTTC. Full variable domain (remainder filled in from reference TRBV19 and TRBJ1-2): DGGITQSPKYLFRKEGQNVTLSCEQNLNHDAMYWYRQDPGQGLRLIYYSQIVNDFQKGDIAEGYSVSREKKESFPLTVTSAQKNPTAFYLCASSITGFGGYTFGSGTRLTVV.